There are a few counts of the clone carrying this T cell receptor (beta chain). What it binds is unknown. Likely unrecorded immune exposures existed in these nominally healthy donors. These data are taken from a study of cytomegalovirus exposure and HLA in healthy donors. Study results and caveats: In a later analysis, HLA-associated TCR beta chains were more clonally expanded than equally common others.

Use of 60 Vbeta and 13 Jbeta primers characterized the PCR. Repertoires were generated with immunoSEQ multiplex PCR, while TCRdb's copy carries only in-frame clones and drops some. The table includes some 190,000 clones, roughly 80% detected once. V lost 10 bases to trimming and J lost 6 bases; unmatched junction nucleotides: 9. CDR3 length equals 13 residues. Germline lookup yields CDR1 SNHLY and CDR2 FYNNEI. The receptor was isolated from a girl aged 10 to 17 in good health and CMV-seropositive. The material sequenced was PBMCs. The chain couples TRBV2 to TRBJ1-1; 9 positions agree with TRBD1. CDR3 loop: CANPDRGRAEAFF. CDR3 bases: TGTGCCAACCCAGACAGGGGGAGGGCTGAAGCTTTCTTT.